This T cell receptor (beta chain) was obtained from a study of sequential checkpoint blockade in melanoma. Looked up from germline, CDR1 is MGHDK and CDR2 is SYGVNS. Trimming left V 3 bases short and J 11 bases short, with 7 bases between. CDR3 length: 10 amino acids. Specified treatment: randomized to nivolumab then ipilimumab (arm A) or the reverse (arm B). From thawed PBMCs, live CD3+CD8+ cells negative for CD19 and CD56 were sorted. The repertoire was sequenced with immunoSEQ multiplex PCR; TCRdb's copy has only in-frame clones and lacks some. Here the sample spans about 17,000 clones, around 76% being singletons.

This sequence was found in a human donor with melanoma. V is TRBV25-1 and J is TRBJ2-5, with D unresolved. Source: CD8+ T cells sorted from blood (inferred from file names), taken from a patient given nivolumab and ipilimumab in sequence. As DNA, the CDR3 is TGTGCCAGCAGTGAGTCGGAGCAGTACTTC. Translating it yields CASSESEQYF. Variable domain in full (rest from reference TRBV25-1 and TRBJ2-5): EADIYQTPRYLVIGTGKKITLECSQTMGHDKMYWYQQDPGMELHLIHYSYGVNSTEKGDLSSESTVSRIRTEHFPLTLESARPSHTSQYLCASSESEQYFGPGTRLLVL.